This T cell receptor (beta chain) was documented in a study of blood T cell repertoires in COVID-19. Across the whole study: The origin of the acute and convalescent COVID-19 samples was the United States, Italy and Spain. The analysed material was cDNA or gDNA that came from T cells, B-cell-depleted T cells, or PBMCs.

In this sample, this clone turned up once. As processed by the authors: Estimation of nucleated cell counts was performed using reference gene primer amplification. The assay was immunoSEQ multiplex PCR, and TCRdb's table has in-frame clones only and misses some. The V and J calls and clone size come from that table; D and trimming were worked out from the DNA. The sample lists 200,000 to 250,000 clones; over 75% were seen once. Participants came from roughly 23 US areas, aged about 18 to 89 years. The CDR3 consists of 13 residues. The J segment lost 2 bases and the V segment lost 4 bases, leaving 1 base of the junction unmatched. Germline V CDR1 and CDR2: MNHEY, SMNVEV (reference sequence).

The TCR sequence derives from a woman aged 35 to 49 with acute COVID-19. The chain employs TRBV27 and TRBJ1-1; 7 nucleotides align to TRBD1. What was sequenced was PBMCs or T cells enriched from blood (not recorded which). The CDR3 nucleotides read TGTGCCAGCAGTTGGGACAGAAACACTGAAGCTTTCTTT. Its protein product is CASSWDRNTEAFF.